This is a list of T cell receptor beta chains from one sample in a study of cytomegalovirus exposure and HLA in healthy donors. Measured with immunoSEQ multiplex PCR; TCRdb has only the in-frame clones, and not every one. This table has 150,000 to 200,000 clones, about 87% appearing once. The sample comprised PBMCs. Receptors originate from a woman under 30 in good health and CMV-seronegative. Each CDR3 is given with its conserved first and last residue. The order of the fields is D gene, clone size, V gene, J gene, CDR3 protein, CDR3 DNA. A D gene is named only where the DNA matches it firmly. Clone size is given for some rows only: seen once, a few or many times, or a class if the clone is expanded.

d_call: .
clone_size: .
v_call: TRBV7-9
j_call: TRBJ1-5
cdr3_aa: CASSLPDQPQHF
cdr3_nt: TGTGCCAGCAGCTTACCTGATCAGCCCCAGCATTTT

d_call: .
clone_size: .
v_call: TRBV19
j_call: TRBJ2-3
cdr3_aa: CATATDTQYF
cdr3_nt: TGTGCCACCGCGACAGATACGCAGTATTTT

d_call: TRBD2
clone_size: .
v_call: TRBV15
j_call: TRBJ2-7
cdr3_aa: CATRPWTSGTYEQYF
cdr3_nt: TGTGCCACCAGACCCTGGACTAGCGGAACCTACGAGCAGTACTTC

d_call: TRBD1
clone_size: .
v_call: TRBV7-2
j_call: TRBJ2-1
cdr3_aa: CASSWGQGSEQFF
cdr3_nt: TGTGCCAGCAGCTGGGGACAGGGCAGTGAGCAGTTCTTC

d_call: TRBD2
clone_size: once
v_call: TRBV5-4
j_call: TRBJ2-1
cdr3_aa: CASSLERGAYNEQFF
cdr3_nt: TGTGCCAGCAGTCTTGAGCGGGGGGCCTACAATGAGCAGTTCTTC

d_call: TRBD1
clone_size: .
v_call: TRBV9
j_call: TRBJ2-5
cdr3_aa: CASSLNRGETQYF
cdr3_nt: TGTGCCAGCAGCCTGAACAGGGGCGAGACCCAGTACTTC

d_call: TRBD1
clone_size: .
v_call: TRBV2
j_call: TRBJ2-7
cdr3_aa: CASSLTGSESYEQYF
cdr3_nt: TGTGCCAGCAGTTTGACAGGGTCAGAATCCTACGAGCAGTACTTC

d_call: .
clone_size: .
v_call: TRBV18
j_call: TRBJ2-4
cdr3_aa: CASSPRGLGAKNIQYF
cdr3_nt: TGTGCCAGCTCACCCCGAGGGCTGGGGGCCAAAAACATTCAGTACTTC

d_call: .
clone_size: .
v_call: TRBV19
j_call: TRBJ2-7
cdr3_aa: CASSTTGTGSEQYF
cdr3_nt: TGTGCCAGTAGTACGACAGGGACCGGGAGCGAGCAGTACTTC

d_call: TRBD1
clone_size: .
v_call: TRBV19
j_call: TRBJ1-2
cdr3_aa: CASSRTGEDYGYTF
cdr3_nt: TGTGCCAGTAGCCGGACAGGGGAAGACTATGGCTACACCTTC

d_call: .
clone_size: .
v_call: TRBV4-1
j_call: TRBJ2-1
cdr3_aa: CASRSQEGHSSSNEQFF
cdr3_nt: TGCGCCAGCCGCAGCCAAGAGGGTCACAGCTCGAGCAATGAGCAGTTCTTC

d_call: TRBD1
clone_size: .
v_call: TRBV19
j_call: TRBJ2-7
cdr3_aa: CASKGQGAGEQYF
cdr3_nt: TGTGCCAGTAAAGGACAGGGGGCGGGAGAGCAGTACTTC

d_call: TRBD1
clone_size: .
v_call: TRBV2
j_call: TRBJ2-5
cdr3_aa: CASSEGTGVQEQYF
cdr3_nt: TGTGCCAGCAGTGAAGGGACAGGGGTACAGGAGCAGTACTTC

d_call: TRBD1
clone_size: .
v_call: TRBV5-4
j_call: TRBJ2-6
cdr3_aa: CASSSPRDRGPGANVLTF
cdr3_nt: TGTGCCAGCAGCTCCCCCCGGGACAGGGGGCCTGGGGCCAACGTCCTGACTTTC

d_call: TRBD1
clone_size: .
v_call: TRBV19
j_call: TRBJ2-3
cdr3_aa: CASSIRTGSTDTQYF
cdr3_nt: TGTGCCAGTAGTATTCGGACAGGGTCCACAGATACGCAGTATTTT

d_call: .
clone_size: once
v_call: TRBV5-4
j_call: TRBJ2-7
cdr3_aa: CASSLEGVGEQYF
cdr3_nt: TGTGCCAGCAGCTTGGAGGGGGTTGGGGAGCAGTACTTC

d_call: .
clone_size: .
v_call: TRBV7-8
j_call: TRBJ2-7
cdr3_aa: CASSLALRPGEGGEQYF
cdr3_nt: TGTGCCAGCAGCTTAGCGCTAAGGCCAGGGGAGGGCGGCGAGCAGTACTTC

d_call: .
clone_size: .
v_call: TRBV6-6
j_call: TRBJ2-1
cdr3_aa: CASSYGIAPSSNEQFF
cdr3_nt: TGTGCCAGCAGTTACGGTATAGCTCCTAGTAGTAATGAGCAGTTCTTC

d_call: .
clone_size: .
v_call: TRBV10-3
j_call: TRBJ1-1
cdr3_aa: CAISESINPLMGNTEAFF
cdr3_nt: TGTGCCATCAGTGAGTCGATAAACCCACTTATGGGCAACACTGAAGCTTTCTTT

d_call: TRBD1
clone_size: .
v_call: TRBV7-9
j_call: TRBJ2-3
cdr3_aa: CASTWTGFISSTDTQYF
cdr3_nt: TGTGCCAGCACCTGGACAGGCTTTATTTCTAGCACAGATACGCAGTATTTT

d_call: .
clone_size: .
v_call: TRBV30
j_call: TRBJ2-3
cdr3_aa: CAGKRQSDTQYF
cdr3_nt: TGTGCCGGTAAGCGGCAGTCAGATACGCAGTATTTT

d_call: TRBD1
clone_size: few
v_call: TRBV4-1
j_call: TRBJ1-1
cdr3_aa: CASRSPGQRGEAFF
cdr3_nt: TGCGCCAGCAGATCCCCGGGACAGCGAGGGGAAGCTTTCTTT

d_call: .
clone_size: .
v_call: TRBV5-3
j_call: TRBJ1-6
cdr3_aa: CASEGGRRSSYNSPLHF
cdr3_nt: TGTGCCTCCGAGGGAGGGCGGAGGAGCTCCTATAATTCACCCCTCCACTTT

d_call: .
clone_size: .
v_call: TRBV5-1
j_call: TRBJ2-7
cdr3_aa: CASSHVRADYEQYF
cdr3_nt: TGCGCCAGCAGCCACGTCAGGGCAGACTACGAGCAGTACTTC

d_call: TRBD2
clone_size: .
v_call: TRBV4-1
j_call: TRBJ2-3
cdr3_aa: CASSLTALAGESTDTQYF
cdr3_nt: TGCGCCAGCAGCCTAACCGCACTAGCGGGAGAGTCCACAGATACGCAGTATTTT

d_call: TRBD1
clone_size: .
v_call: TRBV7-9
j_call: TRBJ2-7
cdr3_aa: CSSSLGPGGPVTYEQYF
cdr3_nt: TGTTCCAGCAGCCTAGGTCCAGGGGGTCCGGTTACCTACGAGCAGTACTTC

d_call: .
clone_size: .
v_call: TRBV7-6
j_call: TRBJ2-7
cdr3_aa: CASSLVGRQASYEQYF
cdr3_nt: TGTGCCAGCAGCTTAGTCGGACGACAGGCCTCCTACGAGCAGTACTTC

d_call: TRBD2
clone_size: .
v_call: TRBV5-1
j_call: TRBJ2-1
cdr3_aa: CASSFALADNEQFF
cdr3_nt: TGCGCCAGCAGCTTCGCACTAGCGGACAATGAGCAGTTCTTC

d_call: TRBD2
clone_size: .
v_call: TRBV11-1
j_call: TRBJ2-7
cdr3_aa: CASSLTSGRGEQYF
cdr3_nt: TGTGCCAGCAGTTTGACTAGCGGGAGAGGCGAGCAGTACTTC

d_call: .
clone_size: .
v_call: TRBV19
j_call: TRBJ1-3
cdr3_aa: CASMDRGGNTIYF
cdr3_nt: TGTGCCAGTATGGACCGAGGGGGAAACACCATATATTTT

d_call: TRBD1
clone_size: once
v_call: TRBV2
j_call: TRBJ2-7
cdr3_aa: CASSQPGQARYEQYF
cdr3_nt: TGTGCCAGCAGTCAACCGGGACAGGCGAGATACGAGCAGTACTTC

d_call: TRBD1
clone_size: .
v_call: TRBV4-3
j_call: TRBJ2-1
cdr3_aa: CASSRQGAWSYNEQFF
cdr3_nt: TGCGCCAGCAGCCGACAGGGGGCCTGGAGTTACAATGAGCAGTTCTTC

d_call: TRBD2
clone_size: once
v_call: TRBV19
j_call: TRBJ2-1
cdr3_aa: CASSILSSGSYNEQFF
cdr3_nt: TGTGCCAGTAGTATTCTGTCTAGCGGTTCCTACAATGAGCAGTTCTTC

d_call: TRBD1
clone_size: .
v_call: TRBV5-1
j_call: TRBJ2-3
cdr3_aa: CASSVTGFSDTQYF
cdr3_nt: TGCGCCAGCAGCGTGACAGGGTTCTCAGATACGCAGTATTTT

d_call: .
clone_size: once
v_call: TRBV6-4
j_call: TRBJ2-5
cdr3_aa: CASRGIETQYF
cdr3_nt: TGTGCCAGCCGGGGGATAGAGACCCAGTACTTC

d_call: TRBD1
clone_size: .
v_call: TRBV7-8
j_call: TRBJ1-5
cdr3_aa: CASSFKRQGHSYSNQPQHF
cdr3_nt: TGTGCCAGCAGCTTCAAAAGACAGGGGCACTCTTATAGCAATCAGCCCCAGCATTTT

d_call: TRBD1
clone_size: .
v_call: TRBV5-8
j_call: TRBJ1-1
cdr3_aa: CASSSGQGASNTEAFF
cdr3_nt: TGTGCCAGCAGCTCGGGACAGGGGGCCTCGAACACTGAAGCTTTCTTT

d_call: .
clone_size: once
v_call: TRBV12-5
j_call: TRBJ1-5
cdr3_aa: CASGPGHPGQPQHF
cdr3_nt: TGTGCTAGTGGACCGGGACACCCCGGTCAGCCCCAGCATTTT

d_call: .
clone_size: .
v_call: TRBV19
j_call: TRBJ1-2
cdr3_aa: CASSSDRGLYGYTF
cdr3_nt: TGTGCCAGTAGTTCCGATAGGGGACTCTATGGCTACACCTTC

d_call: .
clone_size: .
v_call: TRBV7-9
j_call: TRBJ2-3
cdr3_aa: CASSYSRASTDTQYF
cdr3_nt: TGTGCCAGCAGCTATTCCAGGGCGAGCACAGATACGCAGTATTTT